Described below is a single T cell receptor beta chain sequence and its context. Its antigen has not been determined. Base-call qualities are not available, and no considerably larger clone is one nucleotide away. The sample belongs to a study of T cell responses to AZD1222 COVID-19 vaccine (dated by TCRdb to the early 2020s). For the study in its entirety: AZD1222 recipients whose second dose came at about 4 weeks and those whose second dose came at about 12 weeks were combined into one group, since spike-specific TCR depth and breadth did not differ between the two schedules. A total of 233 trial participants underwent TCR sequencing, of whom 207 had received two doses of AZD1222 and some 26 had received two doses of the MenACWY control vaccine. Trial participants were enrolled by age into subgroups of 18-55, 56-69 and 70-plus years, and about 150, 27 and 61 TCR-sequenced participants, respectively, were included in these subgroups. What the research found in general, with its limitations: The 56-69-year group was small, and its depth increase did not reach significance, likely because of low power. No day 14 peak-response samples were available, so repertoires were characterized only after the peak T cell response. Nearly half of unique spike-specific TCRs reportedly recognized epitopes outside regions mutated in the B.1.351 and B.1.1.7 variants. Conclusions about previously exposed vaccinees were limited because only 5 or 6 AZD1222 recipients were SARS-CoV-2 seropositive at baseline. The whole spike protein was spanned by vaccine-associated CD4 TCRs, and dominant responses were seen in regions 160-218 and 743-854. After two AZD1222 doses, both the breadth and the depth of spike-specific TCRs were significantly higher than at day 0 and than in MenACWY recipients. Participants were mostly white British and included more females than males, and it was suggested by the authors that clonal diversity may have been underestimated.

CDR1 is given as SNHLY and CDR2 as FYNNEI, both from the germline V gene. The V end loses 6 bases and the J end loses 1 base, and a stretch of 15 bases separates them. There are 15 amino acids in the CDR3, from cysteine to phenylalanine inclusive. Of all the DNA, just the CDR3 is kept, 45 bases in frame from base 1. The CDR3 regions of human TCRbeta chains were subjected to immunosequencing. The study's own analysis went as follows. TCRs in the repertoires were compared against a reference library of SARS-CoV-2-specific TCRs that had been generated with the MIRA antigen-specificity platform. Breadth was defined as the fraction of unique TCRs that were SARS-CoV-2-associated, and depth was defined as the fraction of total T cells that were SARS-CoV-2-associated. Using the MIRA data, each spike-specific TCR was mapped to the spike region that the TCR reacts to and placed in a CD4 or CD8 class. Log10-transformed breadth and depth values were compared by one-way ANOVA with Sidak's multiple comparisons tests. TCRdb's version of the immuneACCESS table is confined to in-frame rearrangements and falls short of the full clone set. An unresolved V gene accounts for under half of the shortfall where checked; the remainder is of unknown origin. V and J calls and clone size follow that table, whereas D and trimming were derived from the DNA. The sample table records roughly 160,000 clones; around 91% of these occur just once. The ten top clones hold 6.5% to 8.5% of the sample.

In the paper's terms, the time point label means: baseline before first vaccination. Vaccinee samples came from UK trials COV001 and COV002, including a single-blind randomized controlled phase 2/3 trial of AZD1222 (ChAdOx1 nCoV-19) in healthy adults. For TCRbeta chain sequencing, PBMC samples from trial participants were taken at day 0 and at day 28 after the second dose. The chain is encoded by TRBV2 joined to TRBJ1-1; D gene: possibly TRBD1, on 5 matching bases. This TCR was recovered from an adult in good health. The sample consisted of peripheral blood, taken on day 0 of AZD1222 vaccination. The DNA sequence is as follows: TGTGCCAGCAGGGACATTTCGGGGGAGAACACTGAAGCTTTCTTT. Its protein product is CASRDISGENTEAFF.